This T cell receptor (beta chain) was sequenced in a study of blood T cells in healthy people across ages. This clonotype was picked up many times. This CDR3 contains 13 residues. The germline V gene has CDR1 SGDLS and CDR2 YYNGEE. Deletions cut 0 bases from V and 3 bases from J, with 6 bases between. Aged roughly 6 to 100, donors were systemically healthy Caucasians from Russia. Through a sample-barcoded 5' primer and a J-beta primer mix, a second PCR was run for roughly 6 to 12 cycles. The template-switch adaptor, which had 12 random nucleotides, put a tag on each cDNA molecule. TCRdb re-called the 5' RACE reads through MiXCR, storing one row per CDR3 protein. The sample yields about 1.1 million distinct CDR3 sequences, 35% to 40% seen once.

The sample comprised blood. This chain joins TRBV9 and TRBJ1-2; D unclear. This TCR was recovered from a young man in good health. The CDR3 coding sequence is TGTGCCAGCAGCGTAGATAAGGACTATGGCTACACCTTC. This gives the protein CASSVDKDYGYTF.